The entry below gives a single T cell receptor beta chain sequence along with its context. Its antigen is not known. Indicated treatment: roughly 19 received Ad26.COV2.S at low or high dose, single or two shots; five or six received placebo; per-sample allocation not given. Sampling was done on day 63 after the first vaccine or placebo injection. Within Boston, the person who donated was an adult of 18-55 years. The V gene's germline CDR1 is MNHNS and CDR2 SASEGT. The CDR3 extends over 16 amino acids. The ends were cut back, 3 bases at V and 7 bases at J, with 18 bases in the middle. This sample is part of a study of Ad26.COV2.S vaccination and SARS-CoV-2 variants. As for the study in general: Donor participated within the Ad26.COV2.S arm of the COV1001 trial. By the intramuscular route, Ad26.COV2.S was given once, or twice 56 days apart. General study findings and limits: Post-vaccination breadth of spike-specific CD8+ and CD4+ T cell responses was reportedly substantial.

Sequencing was performed with immunoSEQ multiplex PCR; in TCRdb, only in-frame clones are kept and a portion is missing. This table holds some 320,000 clones, around 84% found once. The TCR originated in a person between 18 and 65 years old who received the Ad26.COV2.S COVID-19 vaccine or a placebo. The material was peripheral blood, obtained in a trial of Ad26.COV2.S vaccine versus placebo. V usage is TRBV6-1 and J usage is TRBJ1-4; D is unclear. The CDR3 here is CASSDPNRQAGEKLFF. CDR3 in DNA: TGTGCCAGCAGTGATCCTAATCGCCAGGCGGGTGAAAAACTGTTTTTT.